Shown below are 15 T cell receptor beta chains from a single sample sequenced in a study of PD-L1 blockade in urothelial cancer. Generated by immunoSEQ multiplex PCR, the TCRdb table keeps only in-frame clones and is missing some. The data contain more than 85,000 clones, 90% to 95% of them singletons. Specimen: PBMCs, collected around atezolizumab (anti-PD-L1) treatment. These receptor sequences come from an elderly woman with urothelial cancer.

This chain links TRBV19 with TRBJ1-5; 7 nucleotides align to TRBD1. This CDR3 comprises 19 residues. The V and J ends lost 5 bases and 1 base, in that order; junction bases with no gene match: 17. Germline loops: CDR1 LNHDA, CDR2 SQIVND (reference sequence). CDR3 in DNA: TGTGCCAGTAGTCCACCTAAAACCGGGCTCAGGGGGAGCAATCAGCCCCAGCATTTT. Translation gives CASSPPKTGLRGSNQPQHF.

This chain uses TRBV28 with TRBJ2-3; D is perhaps TRBD2 (6 bases). CDR3 size: 16 residues. Germline-derived CDR1 and CDR2 are MDHEN and SYDVKM. The V end lost 7 bases, the J end lost 2 bases, and 19 bases lay between the germline ends. Written as DNA, the CDR3 is TGTGCCAGCACCTTGATGTCGGGAGCTCTCACAGATACGCAGTATTTT. Translated, it gives CASTLMSGALTDTQYF. Full variable domain (remainder filled in from reference TRBV28 and TRBJ2-3): DVKVTQSSRYLVKRTGEKVFLECVQDMDHENMFWYRQDPGLGLRLIYFSYDVKMKEKGDIPEGYSVSREKKERFSLILESASTNQTSMYLCASTLMSGALTDTQYFGPGTRLTVL.

The chain employs TRBV30 and TRBJ1-1, with TRBD1 as a possible D gene (6 bases). In germline, CDR1 is GTSNPN, CDR2 SVGIG (reference sequence). V shed 4 bases and J shed 3 bases, with 18 bases lying between them. The CDR3 is 15 residues long. Written as DNA, the CDR3 is TGTGCCTGGACCGCCGGGGGGCGGGGACACACTGAAGCTTTCTTT. Its translation: CAWTAGGRGHTEAFF.

This chain connects TRBV15 to TRBJ2-7, with 8 bases identical to TRBD1. This CDR3 is 14 amino acids long. V trimming: 5 bases; J trimming: 4 bases; junction bases outside the gene matches: 7. Germline CDR1 reads LNHNV; CDR2 reads YYDKDF (reference sequence). The CDR3 spells CATSRPGQEYEQYF. As DNA, the CDR3 is TGTGCCACCAGCCGCCCGGGACAGGAGTACGAGCAGTACTTC.

The chain joins TRBV19 to TRBJ1-5, with no clear D. CDR1 LNHDA and CDR2 SQIVND come from the germline V gene (reference sequence). V lost 10 bases to trimming and J lost 4 bases, with 14 bases between them. The CDR3 is made up of 13 amino acids. This CDR3 is CATNGNKNQPQHF. The DNA for the CDR3 is TGTGCCACGAACGGGAACAAAAATCAGCCCCAGCATTTT.

The rearrangement links TRBV18 to TRBJ2-5, with D hard to call. Germline loops: CDR1 KGHSH, CDR2 LQKENI. This CDR3 spans 12 amino acids. The ends were cut back, 3 bases at V and 2 bases at J, with 4 bases in the middle. The CDR3 sequence: CASSPGQETQYF. The DNA for the CDR3 is TGTGCCAGCTCACCCGGGCAAGAGACCCAGTACTTC.

J is TRBJ2-2 and V is TRBV11-2; D is perhaps TRBD2 (6 bases). The CDR3 runs to 16 residues. V lost 3 bases, J lost 2 bases, and 13 bases lay in between. Germline lookup yields CDR1 SGHAT and CDR2 FQNNGV. The CDR3 protein is CASSFSGTPNTGELFF. In DNA, the CDR3 is TGTGCCAGCAGCTTCTCCGGGACTCCTAACACCGGGGAGCTGTTTTTT.

The V gene is TRBV10-2, the J gene TRBJ2-1; the match to TRBD1 covers 8 bases. The CDR3 length is 16 residues. The V and J ends lost 3 bases and 6 bases, in that order; junction bases with no gene match: 10. The germline V gene encodes CDR1 WSHSY and CDR2 SAAADI. The CDR3 sequence is CASSDTGGYTRNEQFF. In DNA form, the CDR3 reads TGCGCCAGCAGTGACACAGGGGGGTATACACGCAATGAGCAGTTCTTC.

The chain uses TRBV7-2 and TRBJ2-3; a possible D gene is TRBD1 (5 bases). This CDR3 region has 14 residues. V was shortened by 5 bases and J by 2 bases, with 11 bases between the two germline ends. Germline values: CDR1 SGHTA, CDR2 FQGNSA. The CDR3 coding sequence is TGTGCCAGCAGCCTCCCGACAGCCACAGATACGCAGTATTTT. It yields the protein CASSLPTATDTQYF.

This sequence joins TRBV5-1 and TRBJ1-2, with a possible D match to TRBD1 (6 bases). Germline CDR1 reads SGHRS; CDR2 reads YFSETQ. The CDR3 is 15 amino acids. V was trimmed by 4 bases and J by 6 bases, leaving 19 bases between them. CDR3 sequence: CASSTDLGGGNGYTF. The CDR3 DNA reads TGCGCCAGCAGCACCGACCTAGGGGGGGGTAATGGCTACACCTTC.

The V gene is TRBV27, the J gene TRBJ2-1, with 8 positions matching TRBD1. V lost 3 bases to trimming and J lost 4 bases; unmatched junction nucleotides: 8. Germline CDR1 is MNHEY and CDR2 is SMNVEV (reference sequence). The CDR3 extends over 16 amino acids. CDR3 nucleotides: TGTGCCAGCAGTTTTCGACAGGGGAGACGGTACAATGAGCAGTTCTTC. This codes for CASSFRQGRRYNEQFF.

A single count supports this clone. CDR3 in amino acids: CASSMGGGYEQYF. CDR3 sequence (DNA): TGTGCCAGTAGTATGGGAGGGGGTTACGAGCAGTACTTC. The chain recombines TRBV19 with TRBJ2-7; TRBD2 is a possible D gene (7 bases). The germline CDR1 and CDR2 sequences are LNHDA and SQIVND (reference sequence). The CDR3 is 13 residues long. Trimming pared 3 bases from V and 4 bases from J, leaving 10 bases between.

The J gene is TRBJ2-7, the V gene TRBV11-3; D may be TRBD1 (6 bases). CDR3 size: 14 residues. The ends were cut back, 5 bases at V and 2 bases at J, with 13 bases in the middle. Looked up from germline, CDR1 is SGHNT and CDR2 is YENEEA. The CDR3 is CASSGGHGPYEQYF. CDR3 in DNA: TGTGCCAGCAGCGGGGGACACGGACCCTACGAGCAGTACTTC.

This rearrangement joins TRBV7-2 to TRBJ1-1, with a weak D call TRBD1 (5 bases). Germline assignment: CDR1 SGHTA and CDR2 FQGNSA. There are 14 residues in the CDR3. Trimming shortened V by 5 bases and J by 4 bases, and 14 bases separated the two germline ends. As DNA, the CDR3 is TGTGCCAGCAGCGTATCAGGGTTGGGCACTGAAGCTTTCTTT. It specifies CASSVSGLGTEAFF. The full variable domain, its missing parts supplied by reference TRBV7-2 and TRBJ1-1, is GAGVSQSPSNKVTEKGKDVELRCDPISGHTALYWYRQSLGQGLEFLIYFQGNSAPDKSGLPSDRFSAERTGGSVSTLTIQRTQQEDSAVYLCASSVSGLGTEAFFGQGTRLTVV.

This chain links TRBV9 with TRBJ2-5; TRBD2 might be the D (5 bases). Trimming shortened V by 4 bases and J by 5 bases, and 12 bases separated the two germline ends. The CDR3 has 13 amino acids. Germline CDR1 and CDR2: SGDLS and YYNGEE. CDR3 DNA sequence: TGTGCCAGCAGCCTAGCCGCCAGGGAGACCCAGTACTTC. Protein: CASSLAARETQYF. Full variable domain (missing parts from reference TRBV9 and TRBJ2-5): DSGVTQTPKHLITATGQRVTLRCSPRSGDLSVYWYQQSLDQGLQFLIQYYNGEERAKGNILERFSAQQFPDLHSELNLSSLELGDSALYFCASSLAARETQYFGPGTRLLVL.